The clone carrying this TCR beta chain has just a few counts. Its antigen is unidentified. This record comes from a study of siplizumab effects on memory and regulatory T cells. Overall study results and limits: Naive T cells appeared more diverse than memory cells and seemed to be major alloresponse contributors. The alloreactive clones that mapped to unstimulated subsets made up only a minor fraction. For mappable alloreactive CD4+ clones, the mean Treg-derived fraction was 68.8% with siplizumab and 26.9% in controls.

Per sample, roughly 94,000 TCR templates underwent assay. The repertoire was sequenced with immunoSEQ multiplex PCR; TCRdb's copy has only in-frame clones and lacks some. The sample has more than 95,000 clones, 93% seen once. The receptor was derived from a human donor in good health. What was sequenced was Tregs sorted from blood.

As DNA, the CDR3 is TGTGCCAGCAGCCAGACAGGGGATCAGCCCCAGCATTTT. As protein: CASSQTGDQPQHF. The chain has TRBV7-2 and TRBJ1-5; 8 bases fit TRBD1. The V segment lost 5 bases and the J segment 5 bases; nucleotides outside the gene matches: 2. Germline V gene lookup returns CDR1 SGHTA and CDR2 FQGNSA. CDR3 length equals 13 residues.